This record covers a single T cell receptor beta chain. This clone may be a read error of a much larger clone one base away. For the TCR beta CDR3, multiplex PCR with 32 V and 13 J primers performed the amplification. TCRdb passed the multiplex PCR reads through MiXCR, listing each CDR3 protein once. The table lists roughly 7,200 distinct CDR3 sequences, roughly 21% of them singletons. The template for each sample was roughly 650 ng of genomic DNA, which had been extracted from bulk tumor tissue. Surgical sampling yielded several biopsies per primary tumor (spaced far apart). The cohort was untreated, with newly diagnosed non-small cell lung cancer undergoing curative surgery. Donors comprised surgical patients with newly diagnosed non-small cell lung cancer, operated on with curative intent. Germline-derived CDR1 and CDR2 are GTSNPN and SVGIG (reference sequence). V shed 3 bases, J shed 8 bases, and the junction held 10 bases outside the gene matches. This CDR3 region has 14 residues.

The source of the sample is a study of immune heterogeneity within non-small cell lung tumors. V is TRBV30 and J is TRBJ2-3, with 8 bases identical to TRBD2. The clonotype originates from a man in his 60s with non-small cell lung cancer. The specimen was lung tumor tissue. CDR3 coding DNA: TGTGCCTGGAGGCTATCGGGAGGGCCCGGTACGCAGTATTTT. Residues: CAWRLSGGPGTQYF.